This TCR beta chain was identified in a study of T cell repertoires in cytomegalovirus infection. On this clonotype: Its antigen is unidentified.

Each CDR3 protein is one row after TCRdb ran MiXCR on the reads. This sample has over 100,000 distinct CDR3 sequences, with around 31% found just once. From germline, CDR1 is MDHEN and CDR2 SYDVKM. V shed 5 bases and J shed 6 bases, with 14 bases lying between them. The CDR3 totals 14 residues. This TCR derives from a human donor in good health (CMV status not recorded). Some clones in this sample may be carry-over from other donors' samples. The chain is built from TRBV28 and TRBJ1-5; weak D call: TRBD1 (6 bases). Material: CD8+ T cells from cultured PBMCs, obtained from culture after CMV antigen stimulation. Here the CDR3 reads CASSLYRVGQPQHF. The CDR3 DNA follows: TGTGCCAGCAGTCTTTACAGGGTGGGTCAGCCCCAGCATTTT.